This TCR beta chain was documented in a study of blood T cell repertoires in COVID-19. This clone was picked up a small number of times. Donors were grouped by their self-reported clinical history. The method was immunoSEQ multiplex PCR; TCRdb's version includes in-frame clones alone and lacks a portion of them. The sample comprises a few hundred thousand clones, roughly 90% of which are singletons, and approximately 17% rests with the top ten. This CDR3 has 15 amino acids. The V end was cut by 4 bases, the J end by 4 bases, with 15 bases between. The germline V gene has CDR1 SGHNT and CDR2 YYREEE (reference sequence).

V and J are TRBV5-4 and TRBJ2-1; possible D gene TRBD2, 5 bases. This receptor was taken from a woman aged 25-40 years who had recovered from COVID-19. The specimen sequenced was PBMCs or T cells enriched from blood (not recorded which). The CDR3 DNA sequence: TGTGCCAGCAGCGATTCTCCCGAGGGATACAATGAGCAGTTCTTC. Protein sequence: CASSDSPEGYNEQFF.